The TCR beta chain described here comes from a study of cytomegalovirus exposure and HLA in healthy donors. Amplification used 60 Vbeta primers and 13 Jbeta primers. The data were produced by immunoSEQ multiplex PCR, yet TCRdb's version contains in-frame clones alone and is incomplete. The data contain more than 50,000 clones, over 60% of them seen just once; the ten biggest clones take up 25%. Of note for this clone: Its antigen is not identified.

Notes on the study in general: Sequencing depth across donors, presence/absence analyses assumed, was roughly uniform. An analysis was carried out later, and it reportedly showed fewer N-insertions in an Asian-associated ancestry cluster than the approximately 610-donor mean. Usually a TCR sequence was rare, but some public TCRs were found in many donors. A later analysis showed HLA-associated TCR beta chains outstripping equally common others in clonal expansion.

The germline V gene has CDR1 SGHTA and CDR2 FQGNSA. This CDR3 has 12 amino acids. The V gene end was trimmed by 4 bases and the J gene end by 7 bases; junction bases not matched to a gene: 3. This receptor was identified in a man between 45 and 60 years old in good health and CMV-seropositive. This chain joins TRBV7-2 and TRBJ1-2, with TRBD1 matching 7 bases. Sequencing input: PBMCs. This CDR3 reads CASSSSGGGYTF. CDR3 in DNA: TGTGCCAGCAGCTCCTCAGGGGGTGGCTACACCTTC.